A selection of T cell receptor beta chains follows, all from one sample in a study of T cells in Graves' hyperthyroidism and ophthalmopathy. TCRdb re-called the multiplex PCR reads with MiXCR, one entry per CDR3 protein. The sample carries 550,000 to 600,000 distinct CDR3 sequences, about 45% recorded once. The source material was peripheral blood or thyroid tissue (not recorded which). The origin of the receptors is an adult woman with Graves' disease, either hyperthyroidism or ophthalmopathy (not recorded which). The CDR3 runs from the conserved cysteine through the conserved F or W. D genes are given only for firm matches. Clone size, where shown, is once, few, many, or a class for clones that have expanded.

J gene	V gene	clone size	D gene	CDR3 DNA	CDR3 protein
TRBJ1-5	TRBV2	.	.	TGTGCCAGCAGCCAGCGGGGGGTTGGGCAGCCCCAGCATTTT	CASSQRGVGQPQHF
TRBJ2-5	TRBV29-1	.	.	TGCAGCTGGCAGGGACACCTTGGAGAGACCCAGTACTTC	CSWQGHLGETQYF
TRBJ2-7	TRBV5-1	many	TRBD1	TGCGCCAGCAGCTTCGGGACAGGGGGCTCCTACGAGCAGTACTTC	CASSFGTGGSYEQYF
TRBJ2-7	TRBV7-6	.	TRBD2	TGTGCCAGCAGCCGATCCGCACCTAGCGGGTACGAGCAGTACTTC	CASSRSAPSGYEQYF
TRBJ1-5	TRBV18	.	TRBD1	TGTGCCAGCTCACTTACAGGGGCGGGCAATCAGCCCCAGCATTTT	CASSLTGAGNQPQHF
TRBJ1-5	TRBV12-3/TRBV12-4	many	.	TGTGCCAGCAGTTTAGCGCTGGGGGGCGCCAATCAGCCCCAGCATTTT	CASSLALGGANQPQHF
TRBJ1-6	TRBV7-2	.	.	TGTGCCAGCAGCGGACGACAGGATCGCTATAATTCACCCCTCCACTTT	CASSGRQDRYNSPLHF
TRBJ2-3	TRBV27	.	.	TGTGCCAGCAGTATAGCGTACGCTAGCACAGATACGCAGTATTTT	CASSIAYASTDTQYF
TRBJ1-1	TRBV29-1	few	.	TGCAGCGCGACGGGACACGCAGGGAACACTGAAGCTTTCTTT	CSATGHAGNTEAFF
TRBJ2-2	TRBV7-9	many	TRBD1	TGTGCCAGCAGCTCCCGGACAGGGGGTACCGGGGAGCTGTTTTTT	CASSSRTGGTGELFF
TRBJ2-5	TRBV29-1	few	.	TGCAGCGTTGTAGCGGCGCAGGAGACCCAGTACTTC	CSVVAAQETQYF
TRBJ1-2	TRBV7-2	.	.	TGTGCCAGCAGCTTAAGGGGAGGGTTAGGTGGAAACACCTTC	CASSLRGGLGGNTF
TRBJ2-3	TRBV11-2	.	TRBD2	TGTGCCAGCAGCTTGGCCAGCGGGAGTGATACGCAGTATTTT	CASSLASGSDTQYF
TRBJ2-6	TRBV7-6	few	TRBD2	TGTGCCAGCAGCTTGCTAGCGGGGGCCTACGTCCTGACTTTC	CASSLLAGAYVLTF
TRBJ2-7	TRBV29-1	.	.	TGCAGCGTTGACCTAGCCCTACGGAATGAGCAGTACTTC	CSVDLALRNEQYF
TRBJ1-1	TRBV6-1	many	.	TGTGCCAGCAGTGACGTCCGCCCTACCCGGGAAGCTTTCTTT	CASSDVRPTREAFF
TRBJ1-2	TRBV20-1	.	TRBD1	TGCAGTGCTACTGACAGGGACAGGCTAACCTATGGCTACACCTTC	CSATDRDRLTYGYTF
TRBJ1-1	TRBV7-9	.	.	TGCGCCAGCAGAGACTCTCCCCCCGGGATAAACACTGAAGCTTTCTTT	CASRDSPPGINTEAFF
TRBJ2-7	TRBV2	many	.	TGTGCCAGCGGGGCTAGAAACGAGCAGTACTTC	CASGARNEQYF
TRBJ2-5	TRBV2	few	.	TGTGCCAGCATGGTCCAAGAGACCCAGTACTTC	CASMVQETQYF
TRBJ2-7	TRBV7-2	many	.	TGTGCCAGCAGCCCGGTCCGGTCCGCCAAAACCTACGAGCAGTACTTC	CASSPVRSAKTYEQYF
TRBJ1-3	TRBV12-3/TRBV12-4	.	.	TGTGCCAGCAGTTTATGGGCAGGGTTCGGAAACACCATATATTTT	CASSLWAGFGNTIYF
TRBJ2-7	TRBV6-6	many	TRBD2	TGTGCCAGCAGTTACGGGCGGGGGATTATGTACGAGCAGTACTTC	CASSYGRGIMYEQYF
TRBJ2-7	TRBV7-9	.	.	TGTGCCAGCAGCACGCGTAATACCTACGAGCAGTACTTC	CASSTRNTYEQYF
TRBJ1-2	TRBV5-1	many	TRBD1	TGCGCCAGCAGCTTGGAGGGGGCACGAGGCTACACCTTC	CASSLEGARGYTF
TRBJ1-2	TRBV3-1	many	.	TGTGCCAGCAGCCTATGGGGCTATGGCTACACCTTC	CASSLWGYGYTF
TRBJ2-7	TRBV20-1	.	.	TGCAGTGCTAGAGTAACGAGATACGAGCAGTACTTC	CSARVTRYEQYF
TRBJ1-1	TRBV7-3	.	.	TGTGCCAGCAGCTTAGGCGGGGGGACTAGGGAAACTGAAGCTTTCTTT	CASSLGGGTRETEAFF
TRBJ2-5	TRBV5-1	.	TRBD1	TGCGCCAGCAGCTCCGGGACAGGAGAACAAGAGACCCAGTACTTC	CASSSGTGEQETQYF
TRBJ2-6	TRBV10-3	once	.	TGTGCCATCGCGGATGGGGGTATCGACGTCCTGACTTTC	CAIADGGIDVLTF
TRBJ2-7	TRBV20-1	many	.	TGCAGTGCTAGGACTTTGGGAATCCCGGACGAGCAGTACTTC	CSARTLGIPDEQYF
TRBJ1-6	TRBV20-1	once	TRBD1	TGCAGTGCTTTAGACAGGGTCCTCCTCCACTTT	CSALDRVLLHF
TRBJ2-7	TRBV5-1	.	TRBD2	TGCGCCAGCAGCTTGGCTAGCGGGGGCGTCGAGCAGTACTTC	CASSLASGGVEQYF